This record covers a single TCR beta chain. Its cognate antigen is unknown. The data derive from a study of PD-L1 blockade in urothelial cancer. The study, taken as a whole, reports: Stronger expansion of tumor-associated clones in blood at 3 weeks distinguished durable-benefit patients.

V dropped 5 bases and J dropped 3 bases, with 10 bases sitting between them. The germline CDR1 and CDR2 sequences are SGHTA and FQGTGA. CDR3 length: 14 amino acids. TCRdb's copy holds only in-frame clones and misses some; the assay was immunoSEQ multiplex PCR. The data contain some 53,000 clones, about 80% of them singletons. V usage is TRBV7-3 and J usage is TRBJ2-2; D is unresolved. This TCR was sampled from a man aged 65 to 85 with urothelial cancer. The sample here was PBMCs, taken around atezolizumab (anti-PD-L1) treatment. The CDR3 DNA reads TGTGCCAGCAGCCTACAGTCGGACACCGGGGAGCTGTTTTTT. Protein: CASSLQSDTGELFF. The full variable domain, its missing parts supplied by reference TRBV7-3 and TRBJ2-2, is GAGVSQTPSNKVTEKGKYVELRCDPISGHTALYWYRQSLGQGPEFLIYFQGTGAADDSGLPNDRFFAVRPEGSVSTLKIQRTERGDSAVYLCASSLQSDTGELFFGEGSRLTVL.